What follows are 15 T cell receptor beta chains derived from one specimen sequenced in a study of blood T cell repertoires in COVID-19. Clones were read by immunoSEQ multiplex PCR, and TCRdb kept only the in-frame ones, dropping some. This sample has approximately 170,000 clones; approximately 86% occur once, and the top ten carry more than 9%. Source material: peripheral blood. Receptors were obtained from a woman aged 80 or older with active or convalescent COVID-19.

This chain joins TRBV11-1 and TRBJ2-1; D remains unclear. The CDR3 loop spans 14 amino acids. Germline values: CDR1 SGHAT, CDR2 FQDESV (reference sequence). V shed 3 bases and J shed 7 bases, with 13 bases lying between them. CDR3 coding DNA: TGTGCCAGCAGCTTTGATCGGGTTGGGAATGAGCAGTTCTTC. It translates to CASSFDRVGNEQFF.

This chain joins TRBV9 and TRBJ1-1; the match to TRBD1 covers 9 bases. The CDR3 contains 16 residues. The germline gives CDR1 SGDLS, CDR2 YYNGEE. The ends lost 1 base at V and 4 bases at J; junction bases unmatched: 8. The CDR3 nucleotides are TGTGCCAGCAGCGTAAACAGGGGGCTGGCGGGCACTGAAGCTTTCTTT. Protein sequence: CASSVNRGLAGTEAFF.

This clone was observed a few times. This chain joins TRBV11-3 and TRBJ2-7; 9 bases agree with TRBD1. The CDR3 covers 15 residues. In germline, CDR1 is SGHNT, CDR2 YENEEA. The V and J ends lost 1 base and 2 bases, in that order; junction bases with no gene match: 3. CDR3 region: CASSLGRTGAYEQYF. The CDR3, as DNA: TGTGCCAGCAGCTTAGGAAGGACAGGGGCCTACGAGCAGTACTTC.

The genes are TRBV19 and TRBJ2-1, with a weak D call TRBD1 (5 bases). This CDR3 has 16 amino acids. Germline values: CDR1 LNHDA, CDR2 SQIVND (reference sequence). The V and J ends lost 4 bases and 4 bases respectively, with 17 bases between them. Written as DNA, the CDR3 is TGTGCCAGTAGTACCCAGGACAACCCCTTGTACAATGAGCAGTTCTTC. Residues: CASSTQDNPLYNEQFF.

The chain carries TRBV4-2 and TRBJ2-7; TRBD2 is a possible D gene (7 bases). Germline V gives CDR1 LGHNA, CDR2 YNFKEQ. The ends were cut back, 3 bases at V and 2 bases at J, with 11 bases in the middle. The CDR3 length is 14 residues. CDR3 sequence: CASSHGRDTYEQYF. The CDR3 nucleotides read TGTGCCAGCAGCCATGGGAGGGACACCTACGAGCAGTACTTC.

This clone was seen many times. This chain joins TRBV5-1 and TRBJ2-1; possibly TRBD1 for D (6 bases). CDR3 length: 15 residues. V lost 5 bases and J 5 bases, leaving 17 bases between the germline ends. The germline CDR1 and CDR2 sequences are SGHRS and YFSETQ. This CDR3 reads CASSAGTRANNEQFF. DNA of the CDR3: TGCGCCAGCAGTGCCGGGACAAGGGCGAACAATGAGCAGTTCTTC.

This clone was counted once. This rearrangement joins TRBV7-3 to TRBJ2-1, with 7 positions matching TRBD2. Unmatched junction bases numbered 3, after V lost 1 base and J lost 0 bases. The germline V gene encodes CDR1 SGHTA and CDR2 FQGTGA. This CDR3 comprises 16 residues. CDR3 in amino acids: CASSLMGGNSYNEQFF. The CDR3 region has the DNA TGTGCCAGCAGCTTAATGGGGGGGAACTCCTACAATGAGCAGTTCTTC.

In this sample, this clone turned up a few times. The gene calls are TRBV9 and TRBJ2-1; 9 nucleotides match TRBD1. Losses at the gene ends were 2 bases for V and 5 bases for J; bases not matched to a gene: 2. The germline V gene encodes CDR1 SGDLS and CDR2 YYNGEE. The CDR3 is 14 residues long. The CDR3 DNA follows: TGTGCCAGCAGCGTTGGACAGGGGAACAATGAGCAGTTCTTC. Amino acids: CASSVGQGNNEQFF. Supplemented by reference TRBV9 and TRBJ2-1, the full variable domain reads DSGVTQTPKHLITATGQRVTLRCSPRSGDLSVYWYQQSLDQGLQFLIQYYNGEERAKGNILERFSAQQFPDLHSELNLSSLELGDSALYFCASSVGQGNNEQFFGPGTRLTVL.

To note about this clone: The sample has other DNA sequences that encode this CDR3 too. This rearrangement joins TRBV19 to TRBJ1-2; the D gene is possibly TRBD1 (5 bases). V lost 3 bases to trimming and J lost 3 bases, with 11 bases between them. Germline CDR1 reads LNHDA; CDR2 reads SQIVND (reference sequence). The CDR3 is made up of 14 amino acids. The CDR3 loop reads CASSIGRGHYGYTF. In DNA form, the CDR3 reads TGTGCCAGTAGTATTGGGAGGGGCCACTATGGCTACACCTTC.

This clone was detected a few times. The junction does not match germline at one end; this may be a read error. This chain joins TRBV7-2 and TRBJ2-3, with no clear D. The CDR3 loop spans 15 amino acids. Germline V gene data show CDR1 as SGHTA and CDR2 as FQGNSA. CDR3 coding DNA: TGTGCCAGCAGCCAACACCCTCAGCGTGTAGAAACGGTGCGTTTT. Translated, it gives CASSQHPQRVETVRF.

The chain is built from TRBV5-6 and TRBJ1-4; TRBD1 matches at 9 bases. CDR1 and CDR2 (germline): SGHDT, YYEEEE. The ends lost 4 bases at V and 7 bases at J; junction bases unmatched: 5. The CDR3 runs 14 residues. Written as DNA, the CDR3 is TGTGCCAGCAGCACAGGGGGCGTGGGTGAAAAACTGTTTTTT. Protein product: CASSTGGVGEKLFF.

The chain joins TRBV28 to TRBJ2-5, with D unclear. V dropped 6 bases and J dropped 5 bases, with 10 bases sitting between them. CDR1 MDHEN and CDR2 SYDVKM come from the germline V gene. The CDR3 contains 12 residues. The CDR3 spells CASSGVWETQYF. In nucleotides, the CDR3 is TGTGCCAGCAGCGGAGTGTGGGAGACCCAGTACTTC.

This clone has only one observation. The chain couples TRBV27 to TRBJ2-1; possibly TRBD1 for D (5 bases). The CDR3 totals 17 residues. Germline CDR1 reads MNHEY; CDR2 reads SMNVEV (reference sequence). Trimming took off 4 bases at V and 2 bases at J, with 18 bases between the two ends. The CDR3 DNA reads TGTGCCAGCAGTTCTCCTCAGGGTGTGCGTACCTACAATGAGCAGTTCTTC. Encoded protein: CASSSPQGVRTYNEQFF.

The V call is TRBV15, the J call TRBJ1-5, with TRBD1 as a possible D gene (6 bases). The CDR3 extends over 14 amino acids. Trimming cost V 1 base and J 11 bases, with 15 bases left between them. CDR1 is LNHNV and CDR2 is YYDKDF in the germline V gene (reference sequence). CDR3 coding DNA: TGTGCCACCAGCAGAGGCCTTGGGACAACGGCCCAGCATTTT. It encodes CATSRGLGTTAQHF.

The chain joins TRBV5-1 to TRBJ2-7; 9 bases match TRBD2. The CDR3 is made up of 15 amino acids. CDR1 is SGHRS and CDR2 is YFSETQ in the germline V gene. Trimming took 1 base from V and 4 from J; bases not matched to a gene: 6. The CDR3 here is CASSLFVAGEYEQYF. CDR3 DNA sequence: TGCGCCAGCAGCTTGTTTGTAGCGGGAGAGTACGAGCAGTACTTC.